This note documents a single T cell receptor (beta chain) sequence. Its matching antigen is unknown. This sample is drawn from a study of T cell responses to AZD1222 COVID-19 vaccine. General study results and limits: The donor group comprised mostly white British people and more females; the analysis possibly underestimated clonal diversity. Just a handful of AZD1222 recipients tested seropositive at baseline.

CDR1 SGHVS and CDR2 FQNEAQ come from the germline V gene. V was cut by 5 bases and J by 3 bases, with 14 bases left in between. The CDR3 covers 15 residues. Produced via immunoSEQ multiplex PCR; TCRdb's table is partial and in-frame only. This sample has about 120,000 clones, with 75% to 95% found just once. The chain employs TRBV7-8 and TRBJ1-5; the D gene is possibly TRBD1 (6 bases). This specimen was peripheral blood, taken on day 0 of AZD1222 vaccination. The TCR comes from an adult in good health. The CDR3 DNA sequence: TGTGCCAGCAGCATCAGGACAGCCGTCAATCAGCCCCAGCATTTT. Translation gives CASSIRTAVNQPQHF.